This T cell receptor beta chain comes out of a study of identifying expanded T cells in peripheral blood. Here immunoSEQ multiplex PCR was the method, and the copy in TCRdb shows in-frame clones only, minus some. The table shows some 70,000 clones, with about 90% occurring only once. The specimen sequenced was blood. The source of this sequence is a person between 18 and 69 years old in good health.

CDR3: CASSQETGVLYGYTF. CDR3 coding DNA: TGCGCCAGCAGCCAAGAAACAGGGGTCCTCTATGGCTACACCTTC. The rearrangement uses TRBV4-1 and TRBJ1-2, with 7 nucleotides matching TRBD1. The CDR3 is made up of 15 amino acids. From germline, CDR1 is MGHRA and CDR2 YSYEKL. V dropped 0 bases and J dropped 4; count of bases not matched to a gene: 5.